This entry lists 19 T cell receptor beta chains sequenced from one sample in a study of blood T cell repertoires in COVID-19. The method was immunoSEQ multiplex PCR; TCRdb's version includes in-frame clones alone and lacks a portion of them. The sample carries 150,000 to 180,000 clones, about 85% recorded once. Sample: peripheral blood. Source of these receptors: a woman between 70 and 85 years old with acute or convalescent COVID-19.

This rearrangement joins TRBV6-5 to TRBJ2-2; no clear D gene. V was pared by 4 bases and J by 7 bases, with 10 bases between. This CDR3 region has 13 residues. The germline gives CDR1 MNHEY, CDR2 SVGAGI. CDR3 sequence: CASSSPGGGELFF. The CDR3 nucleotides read TGTGCCAGCAGTTCTCCGGGTGGCGGGGAGCTGTTTTTT.

The DNA of the CDR3 is TGTGCCAGCAGTCGTAGCGGGGGGGCACTCCATGAGCAGTTCTTC. It translates to CASSRSGGALHEQFF. The chain employs TRBV6-5 and TRBJ2-1; 11 bases are a match to TRBD2. CDR1 is MNHEY, CDR2 SVGAGI, per germline. CDR3 length: 15 amino acids. V lost 5 bases, J lost 8 bases, and 8 bases stayed unmatched.

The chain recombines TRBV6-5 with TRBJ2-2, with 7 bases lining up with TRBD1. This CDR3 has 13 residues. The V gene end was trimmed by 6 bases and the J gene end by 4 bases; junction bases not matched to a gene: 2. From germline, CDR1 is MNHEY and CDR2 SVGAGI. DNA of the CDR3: TGTGCCAGCAGCAGACAGGGCACCGGGGAGCTGTTTTTT. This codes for CASSRQGTGELFF.

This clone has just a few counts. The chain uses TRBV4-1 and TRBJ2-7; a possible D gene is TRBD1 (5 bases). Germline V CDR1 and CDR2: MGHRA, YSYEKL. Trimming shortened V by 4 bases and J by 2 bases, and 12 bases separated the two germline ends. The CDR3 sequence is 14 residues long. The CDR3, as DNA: TGCGCCAGCAGCCCAGGAGACAGAACCTACGAGCAGTACTTC. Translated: CASSPGDRTYEQYF.

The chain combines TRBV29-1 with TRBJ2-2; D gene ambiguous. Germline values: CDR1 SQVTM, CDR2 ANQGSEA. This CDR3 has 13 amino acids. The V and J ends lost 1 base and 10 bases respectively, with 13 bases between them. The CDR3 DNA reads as TGCAGCGTTGAAGGCGTCCCCGGAGTGGAGCTGTTTTTT. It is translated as CSVEGVPGVELFF.

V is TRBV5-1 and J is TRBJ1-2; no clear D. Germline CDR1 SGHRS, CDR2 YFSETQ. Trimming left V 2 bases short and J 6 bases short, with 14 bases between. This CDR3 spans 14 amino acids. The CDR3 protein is CASSFLEGVDGYTF. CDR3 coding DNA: TGCGCCAGCAGCTTTTTGGAGGGTGTGGATGGCTACACCTTC.

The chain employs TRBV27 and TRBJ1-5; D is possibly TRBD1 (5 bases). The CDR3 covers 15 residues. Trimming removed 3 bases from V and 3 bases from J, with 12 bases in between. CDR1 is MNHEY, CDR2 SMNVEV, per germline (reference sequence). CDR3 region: CASSLGGGVNQPQHF. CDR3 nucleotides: TGTGCCAGCAGTTTGGGTGGAGGGGTCAATCAGCCCCAGCATTTT.

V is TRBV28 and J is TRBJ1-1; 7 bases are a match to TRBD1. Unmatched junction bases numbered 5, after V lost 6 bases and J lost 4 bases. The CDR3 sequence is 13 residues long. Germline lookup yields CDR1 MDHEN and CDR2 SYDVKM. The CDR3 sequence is CASRTDRVTEAFF. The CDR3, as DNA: TGTGCCAGCAGAACTGACAGGGTCACTGAAGCTTTCTTT.

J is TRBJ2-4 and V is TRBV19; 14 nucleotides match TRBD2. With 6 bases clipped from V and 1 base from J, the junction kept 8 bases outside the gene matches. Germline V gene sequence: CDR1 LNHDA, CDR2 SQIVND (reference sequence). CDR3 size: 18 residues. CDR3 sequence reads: CASSRPGLAGEAKNIQYF. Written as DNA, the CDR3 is TGTGCCAGTAGCAGACCGGGACTAGCGGGGGAGGCCAAAAACATTCAGTACTTC.

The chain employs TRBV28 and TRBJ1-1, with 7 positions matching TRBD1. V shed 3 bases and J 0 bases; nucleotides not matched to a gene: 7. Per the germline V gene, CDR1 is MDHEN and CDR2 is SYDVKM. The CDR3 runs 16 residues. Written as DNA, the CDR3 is TGTGCCAGCAGTTTGAGACAGGGAATCATGAACACTGAAGCTTTCTTT. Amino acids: CASSLRQGIMNTEAFF.

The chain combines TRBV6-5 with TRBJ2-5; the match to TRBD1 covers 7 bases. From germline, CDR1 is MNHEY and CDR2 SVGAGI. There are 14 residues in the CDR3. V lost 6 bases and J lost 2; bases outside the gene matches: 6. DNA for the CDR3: TGTGCCAGCAGATTCCAGGGGGAACAAGAGACCCAGTACTTC. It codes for CASRFQGEQETQYF.

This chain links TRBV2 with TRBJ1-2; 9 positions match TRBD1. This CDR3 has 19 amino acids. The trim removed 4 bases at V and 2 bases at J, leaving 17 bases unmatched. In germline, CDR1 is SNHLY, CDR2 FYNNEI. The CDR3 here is CASSGPGQGRRSGNYGYTF. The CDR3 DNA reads TGTGCCAGCAGTGGACCGGGACAGGGTCGTCGATCCGGAAACTATGGCTACACCTTC.

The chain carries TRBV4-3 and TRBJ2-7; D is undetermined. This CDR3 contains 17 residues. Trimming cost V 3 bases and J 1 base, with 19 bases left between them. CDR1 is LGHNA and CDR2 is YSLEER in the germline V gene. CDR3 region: CASSHDLYPPLSYEQYF. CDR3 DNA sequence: TGCGCCAGCAGCCACGATTTATACCCGCCACTTTCCTACGAGCAGTACTTC.

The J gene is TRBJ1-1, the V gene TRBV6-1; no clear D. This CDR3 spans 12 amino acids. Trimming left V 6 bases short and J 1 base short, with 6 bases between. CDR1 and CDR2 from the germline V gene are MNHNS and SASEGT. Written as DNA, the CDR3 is TGTGCCAGCAGGGCACCGAACACTGAAGCTTTCTTT. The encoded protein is CASRAPNTEAFF.

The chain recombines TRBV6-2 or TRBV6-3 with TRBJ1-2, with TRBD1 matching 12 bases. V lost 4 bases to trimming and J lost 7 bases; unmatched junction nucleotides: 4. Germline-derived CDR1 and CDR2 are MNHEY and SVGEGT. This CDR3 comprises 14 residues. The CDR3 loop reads CASSSGTGGLGYTF. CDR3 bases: TGTGCCAGCAGTTCCGGGACAGGGGGCCTTGGCTACACCTTC.

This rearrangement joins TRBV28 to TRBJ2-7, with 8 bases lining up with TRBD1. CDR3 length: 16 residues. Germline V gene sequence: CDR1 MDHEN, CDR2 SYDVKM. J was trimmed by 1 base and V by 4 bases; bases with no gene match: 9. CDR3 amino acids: CASSSHTGGLSYEQYV. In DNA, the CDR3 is TGTGCCAGCAGTTCCCATACAGGGGGTCTGTCCTACGAGCAGTACGTC.

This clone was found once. The chain's CDR3 is CASSYSPTGGNTIYF. The DNA for the CDR3 is TGTGCCAGCAGTTATTCTCCGACAGGGGGAAACACCATATATTTT. V usage is TRBV6-5 and J usage is TRBJ1-3; TRBD1 aligns across 7 bases. There are 15 residues in the CDR3. Looked up from germline, CDR1 is MNHEY and CDR2 is SVGAGI. V shed 3 bases and J 4 bases; nucleotides not matched to a gene: 6.

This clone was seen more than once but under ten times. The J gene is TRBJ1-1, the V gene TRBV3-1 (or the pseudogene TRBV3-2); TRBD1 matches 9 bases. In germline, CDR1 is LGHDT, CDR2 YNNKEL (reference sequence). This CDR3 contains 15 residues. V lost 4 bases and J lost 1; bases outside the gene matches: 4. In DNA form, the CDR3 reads TGTGCCAGCAGCCCCCGACAGGGGGGGAACACTGAAGCTTTCTTT. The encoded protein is CASSPRQGGNTEAFF.

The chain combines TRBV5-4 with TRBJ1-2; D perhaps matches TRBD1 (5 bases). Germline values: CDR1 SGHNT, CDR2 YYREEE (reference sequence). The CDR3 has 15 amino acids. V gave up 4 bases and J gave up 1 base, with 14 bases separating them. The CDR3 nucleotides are TGTGCCAGCAGCACCGGGACTACGCTTAACTATGGCTACACCTTC. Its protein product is CASSTGTTLNYGYTF.